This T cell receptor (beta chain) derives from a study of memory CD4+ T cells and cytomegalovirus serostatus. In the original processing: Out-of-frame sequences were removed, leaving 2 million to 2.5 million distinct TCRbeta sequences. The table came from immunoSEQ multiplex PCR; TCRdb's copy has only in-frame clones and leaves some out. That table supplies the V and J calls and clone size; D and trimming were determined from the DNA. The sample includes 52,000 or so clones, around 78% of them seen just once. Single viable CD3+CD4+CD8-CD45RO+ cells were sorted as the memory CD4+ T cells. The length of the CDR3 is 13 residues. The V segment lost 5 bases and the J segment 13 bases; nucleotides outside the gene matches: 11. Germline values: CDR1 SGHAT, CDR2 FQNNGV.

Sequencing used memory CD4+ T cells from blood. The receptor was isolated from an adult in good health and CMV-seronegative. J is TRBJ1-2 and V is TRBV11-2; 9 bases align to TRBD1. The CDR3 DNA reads TGTGCCAGCAGCCCAGGGACAGGGCGCGGAGGCACCTTC. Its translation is CASSPGTGRGGTF.